The 15 T cell receptor beta chains in this list originate from one sample, sequenced in a study of long-term antiretroviral therapy in people with HIV. Sequencing relied on immunoSEQ assay v3.0, run at survey level. Using immunoSEQ multiplex PCR, the repertoire was profiled, and TCRdb retains in-frame clones only, with some absent. The sample includes about 28,000 clones, less than 90% of them seen just once. The specimen was unsorted PBMCs, collected 0.4 years after starting antiretroviral therapy. The source is a man aged 18 to 29 with HIV.

This clone was counted a single time. This chain connects TRBV5-1 to TRBJ1-1; D not resolved. The V end lost 3 bases, the J end lost 0 bases, and 15 bases lay between the germline ends. The CDR3 is 16 amino acids. Germline assignment: CDR1 SGHRS and CDR2 YFSETQ. In nucleotides, the CDR3 is TGCGCCAGCAGCTCCTACGGCAACTCTATGAACACTGAAGCTTTCTTT. This sequence encodes CASSSYGNSMNTEAFF.

The chain joins TRBV15 to TRBJ2-7; no clear D. CDR1 and CDR2 (germline): LNHNV, YYDKDF (reference sequence). The CDR3 covers 15 residues. The ends were cut back, 0 bases at V and 2 bases at J, with 11 bases in the middle. The CDR3 nucleotides read TGTGCCACCAGCAGAGAAGGAAAGGGCCCCTACGAGCAGTACTTC. Its protein product is CATSREGKGPYEQYF. The full variable domain, completed using reference TRBV15 and TRBJ2-7, is DAMVIQNPRYQVTQFGKPVTLSCSQTLNHNVMYWYQQKSSQAPKLLFHYYDKDFNNEADTPDNFQSRRPNTSFCFLDIRSPGLGDTAMYLCATSREGKGPYEQYFGPGTRLTVT.

This clone was counted only a few times. The chain combines TRBV6-5 with TRBJ2-7; D not resolved. V was trimmed by 0 bases and J by 3 bases, leaving 9 bases between them. CDR1 is MNHEY and CDR2 is SVGAGI in the germline V gene. CDR3 length equals 14 residues. CDR3 DNA sequence: TGTGCCAGCAGTTACTCGAGCAGTTACTACGAGCAGTACTTC. Translation gives CASSYSSSYYEQYF.

The genes are TRBV11-2 and TRBJ1-2; D call uncertain. Germline loops: CDR1 SGHAT, CDR2 FQNNGV. V was shortened by 4 bases and J by 6 bases, with 24 bases between the two germline ends. The CDR3 has 17 residues. Here the CDR3 reads CASSSFMGIWRRDGYTF. The CDR3 nucleotides are TGTGCCAGCAGCTCATTTATGGGAATATGGAGGAGAGATGGCTACACCTTC.

The chain carries TRBV6-1 and TRBJ2-2, with 9 bases identical to TRBD1. The V and J ends lost 2 bases and 5 bases, in that order; junction bases with no gene match: 6. The CDR3 runs 16 residues. The germline gives CDR1 MNHNS, CDR2 SASEGT. The CDR3, as DNA: TGTGCCAGCAGTGAATGGACAGGGGACGGGACCGGGGAGCTGTTTTTT. This gives the protein CASSEWTGDGTGELFF.

This sequence joins TRBV7-9 and TRBJ1-2, with 10 bases matching TRBD1. The CDR3 runs 15 residues. The V and J ends lost 5 bases and 7 bases, in that order; junction bases with no gene match: 10. From germline, CDR1 is SEHNR and CDR2 FQNEAQ (reference sequence). The CDR3 DNA sequence: TGTGCCAGCAGCCCTGGGACAGGGGAGGGGCGTGGCTACACCTTC. This gives the protein CASSPGTGEGRGYTF.

The rearrangement links TRBV7-9 to TRBJ1-2, with D perhaps TRBD1 (5 bases). Germline lookup yields CDR1 SEHNR and CDR2 FQNEAQ (reference sequence). The CDR3 has 16 residues. Deletions cut 5 bases from V and 0 bases from J, with 16 bases between. The CDR3 DNA follows: TGTGCCAGCAGCGGTAGTTCAGGGTTTTCTAACTATGGCTACACCTTC. This sequence encodes CASSGSSGFSNYGYTF.

The J gene is TRBJ2-3, the V gene TRBV9; 8 positions match TRBD2. After removal of 0 bases from V and 1 base from J, the junction contained 1 base not matched to a gene. This CDR3 has 15 residues. Germline-derived CDR1 and CDR2 are SGDLS and YYNGEE. CDR3 residues: CASSVATSGTDTQYF. CDR3 bases: TGTGCCAGCAGCGTAGCGACTAGCGGCACAGATACGCAGTATTTT. Drawing the rest from reference TRBV9 and TRBJ2-3, the complete variable domain is DSGVTQTPKHLITATGQRVTLRCSPRSGDLSVYWYQQSLDQGLQFLIQYYNGEERAKGNILERFSAQQFPDLHSELNLSSLELGDSALYFCASSVATSGTDTQYFGPGTRLTVL.

The chain uses TRBV11-2 and TRBJ2-3; perhaps TRBD2 as D (6 bases). The CDR3 spans 16 residues. CDR1 and CDR2 (germline): SGHAT, FQNNGV. V was shortened by 5 bases and J by 0 bases, with 15 bases between the two germline ends. CDR3 nucleotide sequence: TGTGCCAGCAGCCAAGCCGGGGGAACTAGCACAGATACGCAGTATTTT. This translates into CASSQAGGTSTDTQYF. Full variable domain (missing parts from reference TRBV11-2 and TRBJ2-3): EAGVAQSPRYKIIEKRQSVAFWCNPISGHATLYWYQQILGQGPKLLIQFQNNGVVDDSQLPKDRFSAERLKGVDSTLKIQPAKLEDSAVYLCASSQAGGTSTDTQYFGPGTRLTVL.

J is TRBJ1-1 and V is TRBV7-9; possibly TRBD1 for D (6 bases). This CDR3 contains 13 residues. Germline CDR1 and CDR2: SEHNR and FQNEAQ (reference sequence). The V gene lost 2 bases and the J gene lost 6 bases, with 10 bases spanning the gap. CDR3 DNA: TGTGCCAGCAGCTTACAGGGGACCCCTGAAGCTTTCTTT. It is translated as CASSLQGTPEAFF.

This clone appeared a single time. The rearrangement joins TRBV9 to TRBJ2-1; D call uncertain. V was trimmed by 0 bases and J by 4 bases, leaving 11 bases between them. The germline V gene has CDR1 SGDLS and CDR2 YYNGEE. CDR3 length: 15 amino acids. CDR3 in amino acids: CASSVGSMGYNEQFF. In DNA form, the CDR3 reads TGTGCCAGCAGCGTAGGGTCGATGGGATACAATGAGCAGTTCTTC.

The rearrangement uses TRBV27 and TRBJ1-3, with a possible D match to TRBD1 (5 bases). Germline assignment: CDR1 MNHEY and CDR2 SMNVEV (reference sequence). The CDR3 has 13 residues. V lost 2 bases and J 8 bases, leaving 10 bases between the germline ends. For the CDR3, the DNA is TGTGCCAGCAGTTTACAGCTAGGGGACACCATATATTTT. Translated, it gives CASSLQLGDTIYF.

The chain employs TRBV10-1 and TRBJ2-1; the D call may be TRBD1 or TRBD2 (5 bases each). V was pared by 4 bases and J by 8 bases, with 12 bases between. The length of the CDR3 is 13 residues. Germline V gene data show CDR1 as WNHNN and CDR2 as SYGVQD (reference sequence). CDR3 loop: CASSGGRGHEQFF. CDR3 DNA: TGCGCCAGCAGTGGGGGACGGGGTCATGAGCAGTTCTTC.

This chain uses TRBV13 with TRBJ1-2; D may be TRBD1 (5 bases). V was shortened by 5 bases and J by 3 bases, with 13 bases between the two germline ends. This CDR3 comprises 14 residues. The germline V gene has CDR1 PRHDT and CDR2 FYEKMQ (reference sequence). DNA of the CDR3: TGTGCCAGCAGCCCGGTGGGGGGGGACTATGGCTACACCTTC. It codes for CASSPVGGDYGYTF.

The V call is TRBV19, the J call TRBJ2-3; D not resolved. The CDR3 spans 17 residues. Trimming took 1 base from V and 0 from J, leaving 14 bases between them. Germline V gives CDR1 LNHDA, CDR2 SQIVND (reference sequence). The CDR3 here is CASSIVKFSTSTDTQYF. As DNA, the CDR3 is TGTGCCAGTAGTATAGTGAAGTTTTCGACTAGCACAGATACGCAGTATTTT.